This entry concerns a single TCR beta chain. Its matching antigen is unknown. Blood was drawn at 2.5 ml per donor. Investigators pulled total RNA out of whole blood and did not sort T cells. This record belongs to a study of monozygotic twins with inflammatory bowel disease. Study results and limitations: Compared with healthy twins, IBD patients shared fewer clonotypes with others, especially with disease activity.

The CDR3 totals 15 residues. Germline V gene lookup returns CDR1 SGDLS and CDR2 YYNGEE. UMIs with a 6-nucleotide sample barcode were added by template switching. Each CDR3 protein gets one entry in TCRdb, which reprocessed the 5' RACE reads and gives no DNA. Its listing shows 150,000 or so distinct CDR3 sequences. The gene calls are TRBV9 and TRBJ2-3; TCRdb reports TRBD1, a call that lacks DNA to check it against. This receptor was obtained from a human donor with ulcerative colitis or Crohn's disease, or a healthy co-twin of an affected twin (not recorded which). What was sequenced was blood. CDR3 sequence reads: CASSAWGVGTDTQYF.